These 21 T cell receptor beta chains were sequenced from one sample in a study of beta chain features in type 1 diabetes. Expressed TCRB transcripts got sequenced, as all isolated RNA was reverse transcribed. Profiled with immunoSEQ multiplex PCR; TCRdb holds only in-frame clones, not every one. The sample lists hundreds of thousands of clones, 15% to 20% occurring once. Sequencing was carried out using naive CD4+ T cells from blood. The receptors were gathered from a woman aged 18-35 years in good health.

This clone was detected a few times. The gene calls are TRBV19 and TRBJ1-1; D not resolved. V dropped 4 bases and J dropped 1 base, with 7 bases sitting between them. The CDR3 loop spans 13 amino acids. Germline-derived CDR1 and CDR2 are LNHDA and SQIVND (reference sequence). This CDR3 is CASSRQENTEAFF. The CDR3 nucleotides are TGTGCCAGTAGTAGGCAAGAGAACACTGAAGCTTTCTTT.

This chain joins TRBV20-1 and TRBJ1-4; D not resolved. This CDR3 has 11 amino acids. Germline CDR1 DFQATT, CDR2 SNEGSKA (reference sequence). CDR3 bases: TGCAGGGGTAAAGCGAAGGAAAAACTGTTTTTT. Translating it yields CRGKAKEKLFF.

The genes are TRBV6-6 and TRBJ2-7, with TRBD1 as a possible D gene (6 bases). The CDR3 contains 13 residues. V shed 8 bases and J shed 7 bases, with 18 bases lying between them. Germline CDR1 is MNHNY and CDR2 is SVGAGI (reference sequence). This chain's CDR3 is CASANQGPGEQYF. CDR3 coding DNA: TGTGCCAGCGCGAACCAGGGGCCGGGGGAGCAGTACTTC.

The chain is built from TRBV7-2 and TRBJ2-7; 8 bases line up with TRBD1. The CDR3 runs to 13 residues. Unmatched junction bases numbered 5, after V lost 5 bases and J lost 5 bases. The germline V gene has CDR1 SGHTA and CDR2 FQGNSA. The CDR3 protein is CASSPGQGNEQYF. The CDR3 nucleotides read TGTGCCAGCAGCCCTGGACAGGGCAACGAGCAGTACTTC.

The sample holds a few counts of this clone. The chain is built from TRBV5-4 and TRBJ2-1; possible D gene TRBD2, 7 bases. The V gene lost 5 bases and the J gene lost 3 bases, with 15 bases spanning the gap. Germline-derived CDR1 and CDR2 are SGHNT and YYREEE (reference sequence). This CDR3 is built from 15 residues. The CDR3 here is CASRTRGRNYNEQFF. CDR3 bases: TGTGCCAGCAGGACGCGGGGGCGGAACTACAATGAGCAGTTCTTC.

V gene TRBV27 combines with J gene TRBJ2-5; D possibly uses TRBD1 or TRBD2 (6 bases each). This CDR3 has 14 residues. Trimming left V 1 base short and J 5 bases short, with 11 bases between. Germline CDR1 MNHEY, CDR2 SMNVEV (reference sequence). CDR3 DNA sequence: TGTGCCAGCAGTTTATTACAGGGAGGTGAGACCCAGTACTTC. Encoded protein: CASSLLQGGETQYF.

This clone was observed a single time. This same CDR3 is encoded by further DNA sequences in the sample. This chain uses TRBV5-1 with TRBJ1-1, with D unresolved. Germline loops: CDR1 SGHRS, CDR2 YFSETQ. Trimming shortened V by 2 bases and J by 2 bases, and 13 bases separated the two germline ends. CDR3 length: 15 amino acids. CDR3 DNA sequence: TGCGCCAGCAGCTTAGAGGTCGGCAGAAACACTGAAGCTTTCTTT. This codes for CASSLEVGRNTEAFF.

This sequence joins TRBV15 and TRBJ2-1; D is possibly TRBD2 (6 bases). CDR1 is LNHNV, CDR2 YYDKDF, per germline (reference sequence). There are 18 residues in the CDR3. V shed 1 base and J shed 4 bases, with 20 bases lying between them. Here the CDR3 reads CATSRAQAGPTRYNEQFF. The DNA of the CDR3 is TGTGCCACCAGCAGAGCCCAGGCGGGACCGACGCGGTACAATGAGCAGTTCTTC.

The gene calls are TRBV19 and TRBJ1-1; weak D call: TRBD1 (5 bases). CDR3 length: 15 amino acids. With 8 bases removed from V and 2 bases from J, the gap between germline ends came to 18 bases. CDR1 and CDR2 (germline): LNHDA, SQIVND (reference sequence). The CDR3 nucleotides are TGTGCCAGTTGGAGGGGAGAAGGCCCCAACACTGAAGCTTTCTTT. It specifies CASWRGEGPNTEAFF.

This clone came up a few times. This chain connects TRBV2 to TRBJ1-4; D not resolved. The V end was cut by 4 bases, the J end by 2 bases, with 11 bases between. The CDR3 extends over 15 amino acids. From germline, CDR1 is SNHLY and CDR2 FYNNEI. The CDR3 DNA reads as TGTGCCAGCAGTGGTCCGGGATCGACTAATGAAAAACTGTTTTTT. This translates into CASSGPGSTNEKLFF.

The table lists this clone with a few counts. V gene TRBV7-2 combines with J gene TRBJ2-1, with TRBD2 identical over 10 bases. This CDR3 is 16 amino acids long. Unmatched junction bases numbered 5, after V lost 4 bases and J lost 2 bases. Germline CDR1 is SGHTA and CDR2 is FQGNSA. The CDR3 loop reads CASSSGLAVAYNEQFF. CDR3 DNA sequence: TGTGCCAGCAGCTCAGGACTAGCGGTCGCCTACAATGAGCAGTTCTTC.

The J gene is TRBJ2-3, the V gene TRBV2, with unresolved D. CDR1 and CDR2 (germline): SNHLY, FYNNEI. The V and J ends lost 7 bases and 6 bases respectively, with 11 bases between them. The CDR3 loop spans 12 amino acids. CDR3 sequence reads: CASTRTDDTQYF. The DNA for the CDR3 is TGTGCCAGCACCCGGACGGACGATACGCAGTATTTT.

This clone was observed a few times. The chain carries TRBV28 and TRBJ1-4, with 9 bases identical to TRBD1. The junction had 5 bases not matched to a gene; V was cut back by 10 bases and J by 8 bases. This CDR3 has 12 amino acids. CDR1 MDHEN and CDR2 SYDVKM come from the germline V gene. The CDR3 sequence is CATWDRVEKLFF. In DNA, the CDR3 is TGTGCCACCTGGGACAGGGTCGAAAAACTGTTTTTT.

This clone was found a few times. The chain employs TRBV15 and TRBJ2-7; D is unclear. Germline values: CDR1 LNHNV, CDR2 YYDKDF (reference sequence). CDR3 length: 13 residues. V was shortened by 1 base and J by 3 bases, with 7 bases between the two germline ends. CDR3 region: CATSRAESYEQYF. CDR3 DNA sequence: TGTGCCACCAGCAGAGCGGAAAGCTACGAGCAGTACTTC.

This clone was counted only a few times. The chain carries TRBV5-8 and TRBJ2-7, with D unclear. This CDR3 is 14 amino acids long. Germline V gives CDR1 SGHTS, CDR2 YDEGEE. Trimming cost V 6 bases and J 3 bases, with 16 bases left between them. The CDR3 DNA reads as TGTGCCAGCACTATAAGGGCAGGCCTCTACGAGCAGTACTTC. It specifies CASTIRAGLYEQYF.

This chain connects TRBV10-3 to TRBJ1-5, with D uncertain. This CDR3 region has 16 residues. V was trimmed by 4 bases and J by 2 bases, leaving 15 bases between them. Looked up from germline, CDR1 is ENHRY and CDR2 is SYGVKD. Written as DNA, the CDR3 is TGTGCCATCAGTGTCGGAGGGATTATGGGCAATCAGCCCCAGCATTTT. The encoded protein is CAISVGGIMGNQPQHF.

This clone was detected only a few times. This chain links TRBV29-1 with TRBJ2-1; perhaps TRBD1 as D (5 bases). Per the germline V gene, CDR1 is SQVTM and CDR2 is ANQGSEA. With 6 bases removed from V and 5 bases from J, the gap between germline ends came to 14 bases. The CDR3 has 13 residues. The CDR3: CSVARQINNEQFF. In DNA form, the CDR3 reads TGCAGCGTCGCAAGACAGATAAACAATGAGCAGTTCTTC.

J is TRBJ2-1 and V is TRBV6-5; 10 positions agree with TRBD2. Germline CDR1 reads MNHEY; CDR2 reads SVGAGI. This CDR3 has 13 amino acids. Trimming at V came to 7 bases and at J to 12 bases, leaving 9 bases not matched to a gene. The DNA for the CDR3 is TGTGCCAGCACTGGACTAGCGGAGAGAAGGCAGTTCTTC. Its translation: CASTGLAERRQFF.

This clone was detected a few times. This CDR3 reads CASGLKVDTQYF. The CDR3 nucleotides read TGTGCTAGTGGTCTAAAAGTGGATACGCAGTATTTT. The chain couples TRBV12-5 to TRBJ2-3; D is uncertain. This CDR3 is 12 amino acids long. Germline CDR1 and CDR2: LGHNT and FRNRAP. V was cut by 5 bases and J by 6 bases, with 9 bases left in between. The full variable domain, in which reference TRBV12-5 and TRBJ2-3 provide the parts outside the CDR3, is DARVTQTPRHKVTEMGQEVTMRCQPILGHNTVFWYRQTMMQGLELLAYFRNRAPLDDSGMPKDRFSAEMPDATLATLKIQPSEPRDSAVYFCASGLKVDTQYFGPGTRLTVL.

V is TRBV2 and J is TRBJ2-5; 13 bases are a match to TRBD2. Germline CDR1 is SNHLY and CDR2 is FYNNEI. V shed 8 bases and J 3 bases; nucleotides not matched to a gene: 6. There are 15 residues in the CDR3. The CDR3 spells CASHLGLAGEETQYF. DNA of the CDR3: TGTGCCAGCCACTTAGGACTAGCGGGAGAAGAGACCCAGTACTTC. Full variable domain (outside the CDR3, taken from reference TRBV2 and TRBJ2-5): EPEVTQTPSHQVTQMGQEVILRCVPISNHLYFYWYRQILGQKVEFLVSFYNNEISEKSEIFDDQFSVERPDGSNFTLKIRSTKLEDSAMYFCASHLGLAGEETQYFGPGTRLLVL.

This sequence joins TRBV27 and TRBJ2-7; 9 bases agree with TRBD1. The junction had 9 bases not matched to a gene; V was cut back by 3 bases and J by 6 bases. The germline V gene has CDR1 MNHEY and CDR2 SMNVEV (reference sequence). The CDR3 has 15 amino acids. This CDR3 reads CASSLGNRGPVEQYF. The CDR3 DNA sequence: TGTGCCAGCAGTTTGGGCAACAGGGGGCCGGTCGAGCAGTACTTC.